This entry describes one TCR beta chain. The junction does not match germline at one end; this may be a read error. This sample is part of a study of blood T cell repertoires in COVID-19. Germline V CDR1 and CDR2: LGHNA, YNFKEQ. This CDR3 has 14 amino acids. The Seattle patients joined while their infection was active and were tracked longitudinally afterward. Assay: immunoSEQ multiplex PCR; the TCRdb copy retains only in-frame clones and omits some. Altogether fewer than 650,000 clones are present, around nine tenths being singletons, with the ten largest covering roughly 7.3%. The chain recombines TRBV4-2 with TRBJ2-7; D is possibly TRBD2 (5 bases). Sequencing was done on a sample of peripheral blood. The clonotype comes from a woman in her forties or fifties with COVID-19, enrolled during active disease. CDR3 DNA: TGTGCCAGCAGCCAAGATCGGACTTCCTCCGAGCAGTACTTC. Translation: CASSQDRTSSEQYF.